This TCR beta chain was recovered during a study of T cell repertoires in aging, cancer and after chemotherapy. A mixed TRB-A/B primer pool amplified rearranged TRB by multiplex touch-down PCR. TCRdb re-called the multiplex PCR reads with MiXCR, one entry per CDR3 protein. The sample has about 10,000 distinct CDR3 sequences; roughly 40% are singletons. Study observations and caveats: Rebound thymic output was suggested by rising median generation probability during chemotherapy in each cancer cohort. Untreated cancer patients had significantly lower blood TCR diversity than age-matched healthy donors.

Notes on this clonotype: Its antigen is not identified.

Amplification of TCR beta used genomic DNA extracted from peripheral blood. The CDR3 length is 13 residues. V shed 4 bases, J shed 8 bases, and the junction held 5 bases outside the gene matches. The receptor was isolated from a human donor in good health. Sequenced sample: blood. The gene calls are TRBV12-3 or TRBV12-4 and TRBJ1-2; 9 bases agree with TRBD1. Here the CDR3 reads CASSSEQGAGYTF. CDR3 in DNA: TGTGCCAGCAGTTCTGAACAGGGGGCCGGCTACACCTTC.